The TCR beta chain under discussion was sequenced for a study of cytomegalovirus exposure and HLA in healthy donors (TCRdb year 2017). About the full investigation: The approximately 710 repertoires of the first cohort and the roughly 110 validation repertoires were produced on the same platform, according to a later analysis. The aim of the study was to test whether cataloging public T cell receptors could identify signatures of past pathogen exposure. Along with the approximately 650-subject first cohort, a separate validation cohort of over 90 different subjects was used. To predict cytomegalovirus infection status, the study brought together high-throughput TCR immunosequencing, statistical association of individual TCRs with disease status, and machine learning.

On this clone: What antigen it recognizes has not been identified. Qualities for individual bases were not recorded, and no much larger clone is one base off.

Donors formed part of the validation cohort, which comprised about 130 subjects and was distinct from the first cohort of some 700 subjects. General findings and caveats noted by the study authors: In a later analysis, TCRs clustered in the first cohort were found to also tend to co-occur in the approximately 120 validation repertoires, with about 94% of cluster scores above 0. All 120 or so repertoires were used to score co-occurrence in the validation cohort in a later analysis, because that analysis had no HLA typing for the cohort. The study gave a list of 150 to 200 TCR beta chains associated with cytomegalovirus. In vitro tests confirmed that three of the cytomegalovirus-associated TCR beta chains recognize cytomegalovirus antigens. Most TCR sequences were seen in very few donors, while some public TCRs were found in many individuals. It was suggested by the authors that the approach could potentially be generalized to other disease states and immunological phenotypes. The classifier was reported to diagnose cytomegalovirus status with high specificity and sensitivity in both the original and validation cohorts.

Library method: the immunoSEQ multiplex PCR assay. For the original study's pipeline: To diagnose cytomegalovirus status from the catalog of TCR beta chain sequences, a statistical classification framework was built. Entries here come from immuneACCESS through TCRdb and include only in-frame sequences with V and J called. Some clones fail to appear in such tables; in the studies checked, an unresolved V gene covers under half of the shortfall, and the cause of the remainder is unknown. Clone size and the V and J calls come from that table; the DNA yielded D and trimming. In this sample the table shows 150,000 or so clones, roughly 83% of which occur a single time. The ten largest clones capture roughly 10% of the sample. This receptor was identified in a man under 40 in good health and CMV-seropositive. The specimen sequenced was PBMCs.

The nucleotides read TGTGCCAGCAGCCAAGAAGCGACAGGGAGAGAAAATTCACCCCTCCACTTT. This gives the protein CASSQEATGRENSPLHF. The sequence joins TRBV4-2 to TRBJ1-6; 7 nucleotides in the junction match TRBD1. Based on the germline V gene, the CDR1 and CDR2 sequences are LGHNA and YNFKEQ. Trimming takes 0 bases off V and 7 bases off J; junction bases not matched to a gene: 9. The CDR3, cysteine through phenylalanine, is 17 amino acids long. Just CDR3 DNA is preserved here, 51 bases in frame from base 1.